The rows below give T cell receptor beta chains drawn from one sample of a study of blood T cell repertoires in COVID-19. Method: immunoSEQ multiplex PCR; TCRdb's copy keeps in-frame clones and lacks some. The sample contains some 400,000 clones, around 87% of which appear only once. Input material: peripheral blood. The receptor source for this set is a woman aged 25-40 years with COVID-19, enrolled during active disease. Both conserved end residues are part of each CDR3. D genes are given only for firm matches. Part of the rows lack a size; the others show once, few, many or a class for expanded clones.

size | length | J | D | V | DNA | CDR3
NA | 15 | TRBJ1-5 | NA | TRBV6-5 | TGTGCCAGCAGTTCGGCGGCTCAGGGGAATCAGCCCCAGCATTTT | CASSSAAQGNQPQHF
NA | 13 | TRBJ1-1 | NA | TRBV6-5 | TGTGCCAGCATCCCTAGTCGGGGAGGGGAAGCTTTCTTT | CASIPSRGGEAFF
NA | 13 | TRBJ2-5 | NA | TRBV30 | TGTGCCTGGAGTGTCGGCGGGGCCGAGACCCAGTACTTC | CAWSVGGAETQYF
NA | 14 | TRBJ2-1 | TRBD1 | TRBV7-9 | TGTGCCAGCAGCGCAAGGGACAGGGCAAATGAGCAGTTCTTC | CASSARDRANEQFF
NA | 12 | TRBJ2-5 | TRBD2 | TRBV29-1 | TGCAGCGCTGGACTAGCGATAGAGACCCAGTACTTC | CSAGLAIETQYF
NA | 15 | TRBJ2-7 | NA | TRBV5-1 | TGCGCCAGCAGACCCCTCGCTATTCTCTCCTACGAGCAGTACTTC | CASRPLAILSYEQYF
NA | 15 | TRBJ2-1 | TRBD2 | TRBV5-6 | TGTGCCAGCAGCTATACTAGCGGGAGGGCGGGTGAGCAGTTCTTC | CASSYTSGRAGEQFF
NA | 14 | TRBJ2-2 | TRBD2 | TRBV7-9 | TGTGCCAGCAGCGCGGGGGAAAACACCGGGGAGCTGTTTTTT | CASSAGENTGELFF
NA | 16 | TRBJ2-1 | TRBD2 | TRBV7-9 | TGTGCCAGCAGCTTAACTAGCGGGAGGGTCTACAATGAGCAGTTCTTC | CASSLTSGRVYNEQFF
NA | 16 | TRBJ2-2 | TRBD1 | TRBV28 | TGTGCCAGCAGTTCCACAGGGGCCGCGAACACCGGGGAGCTGTTTTTT | CASSSTGAANTGELFF
once | 13 | TRBJ1-2 | NA | TRBV5-4 | TGTGCCAGCAGCTTGGGGCAGGTCTATGGCTACACCTTC | CASSLGQVYGYTF
many | 15 | TRBJ2-3 | NA | TRBV15 | TGTGCCACCAGCAGAGGGACGGGAAACACAGATACGCAGTATTTT | CATSRGTGNTDTQYF
NA | 15 | TRBJ1-2 | NA | TRBV6-5 | TGTGCCAGCAGTTACTCAACGACTGGGGCGGATGGCTACACCTTC | CASSYSTTGADGYTF
NA | 15 | TRBJ2-7 | TRBD1 | TRBV7-9 | TGTGCCAGCAGCCGGGGACAGGGGGACGTGCGAGAGCAGTACTTC | CASSRGQGDVREQYF
once | 15 | TRBJ1-4 | TRBD1 | TRBV5-1 | TGCGCCAGCAGCCCCGGGACAGGGGGCGAAGAAAAACTGTTTTTT | CASSPGTGGEEKLFF
NA | 15 | TRBJ2-2 | TRBD2 | TRBV5-4 | TGTGCCAGCAGCACCTGGACTAGCGGGGGCGGGGAGCTGTTTTTT | CASSTWTSGGGELFF
NA | 15 | TRBJ1-5 | TRBD1 | TRBV19 | TGTGCCAGTAGTCCGGACAGGGACCCCTATCAGCCCCAGCATTTT | CASSPDRDPYQPQHF
NA | 14 | TRBJ2-2 | TRBD2 | TRBV30 | TGTGCCTGGACGGGACTAGGCCGCACCGGGGAGCTGTTTTTT | CAWTGLGRTGELFF
NA | 16 | TRBJ2-1 | TRBD2 | TRBV14 | TGTGCCAGCAGCCCGGGCCCTAGCGGGATAACCAATGAGCAGTTCTTC | CASSPGPSGITNEQFF
NA | 15 | TRBJ2-1 | TRBD2 | TRBV7-9 | TGTGCCAGCAGCTTAGGCGCGGGCTCTAGCGGTGTTCAGTTCTTC | CASSLGAGSSGVQFF
NA | 14 | TRBJ2-5 | NA | TRBV18 | TGTGCCAGCTCACCCCCGAGCCACCAAGAGACCCAGTACTTC | CASSPPSHQETQYF
NA | 13 | TRBJ2-7 | TRBD1 | TRBV29-1 | TGCAGCGTCAGACAGGGGGCGTCGTACGAGCAGTACTTC | CSVRQGASYEQYF
NA | 17 | TRBJ2-5 | NA | TRBV12-2 | TGTGCAAGTCGCTCCGCCCGTGGGACTAGCGGGAGAGAGACCCAGTACTTC | CASRSARGTSGRETQYF
NA | 16 | TRBJ2-1 | TRBD2 | TRBV2 | TGTGCCAGCAGTGGTGGACTAGCGCACTCCTACAATGAGCAGTTCTTC | CASSGGLAHSYNEQFF
NA | 15 | TRBJ2-7 | TRBD1 | TRBV3-1/TRBV3-2 | TGTGCCAGCAGCCAAGCCGGACAGGGTCCCTACGAGCAGTACTTC | CASSQAGQGPYEQYF
NA | 11 | TRBJ2-7 | NA | TRBV6-2/TRBV6-3 | TGTGCCAGCAGCTCCGCGGGGGAGCAGTACTTC | CASSSAGEQYF
NA | 13 | TRBJ1-2 | TRBD1 | TRBV5-1 | TGCGCCAGCAGCCCTCAGGGGGGATATGGCTACACCTTC | CASSPQGGYGYTF
NA | 14 | TRBJ2-4 | TRBD1 | TRBV11-3 | TGTGCCAGCAGCCCAGGCTCAGGGGGAAACATTCAGTACTTC | CASSPGSGGNIQYF
NA | 15 | TRBJ2-2 | NA | TRBV3-1/TRBV3-2 | TGTGCCAGCAGCCAAGGGCTAGCGAACACCGGGGAGCTGTTTTTT | CASSQGLANTGELFF
NA | 16 | TRBJ2-2 | TRBD2 | TRBV13 | TGTGCCAGCAGCCCGAGGCGGGAGGTGAACACCGGGGAGCTGTTTTTT | CASSPRREVNTGELFF
once | 14 | TRBJ1-3 | NA | TRBV5-6 | TGTGCCAGCAGGGGGATTGGGGGCGGAAACACCATATATTTT | CASRGIGGGNTIYF
NA | 12 | TRBJ2-7 | TRBD1 | TRBV5-1 | TGCGCCAGCAGCCCGACAGGGAAGGCGCAGTACTTC | CASSPTGKAQYF
NA | 14 | TRBJ2-7 | TRBD1 | TRBV24-1 | TGTGCCACCATGCCGGGACAGGGGGCCTACGAGCAGTACTTC | CATMPGQGAYEQYF
once | 16 | TRBJ2-6 | TRBD2 | TRBV5-4 | TGTGCCAGCAGCTTGTGGCGGGAGTCTGGGGCCAACGTCCTGACTTTC | CASSLWRESGANVLTF
NA | 14 | TRBJ2-1 | NA | TRBV7-9 | TGTGCCAGCAGCTTCGGCGGGATGTACAATGAGCAGTTCTTC | CASSFGGMYNEQFF
NA | 12 | TRBJ2-7 | NA | TRBV27 | TGTGCCAGCGCAGGCGACATCTACGAGCAGTACTTC | CASAGDIYEQYF
NA | 15 | TRBJ1-5 | NA | TRBV6-7 | TGTGCCAGCAGTTTTCGACAGGCGAACAATCAGCCCCAGCATTTT | CASSFRQANNQPQHF
NA | 14 | TRBJ2-7 | NA | TRBV7-9 | TGTGCCAGCAGCCCCCGGCAGGGCCCCTACGAGCAGTACTTC | CASSPRQGPYEQYF
NA | 14 | TRBJ2-7 | NA | TRBV27 | TGTGCCAGCAGCCTAACTACGGGGACCTACGAGCAGTACTTC | CASSLTTGTYEQYF
NA | 16 | TRBJ2-1 | NA | TRBV9 | TGTGCCAGCAGCGTAGGTCGAGCGGAGGGATACAATGAGCAGTTCTTC | CASSVGRAEGYNEQFF
NA | 12 | TRBJ2-5 | TRBD1 | TRBV2 | TGTGCCAGCGGGGACAGAATAGAGACCCAGTACTTC | CASGDRIETQYF
NA | 16 | TRBJ1-4 | NA | TRBV6-5 | TGTGCCAGCAGTTTGGGGGGGGGACCGAGAAATGAAAAACTGTTTTTT | CASSLGGGPRNEKLFF
NA | 13 | TRBJ2-7 | NA | TRBV28 | TGTGCCAGCAGGTCGAGACTAGTTCGGGAGCAGTACTTC | CASRSRLVREQYF
NA | 15 | TRBJ2-3 | NA | TRBV4-1 | TGCGCCAGCAGCCAAGAAGAGAGGGACACAGATACGCAGTATTTT | CASSQEERDTDTQYF
once | 16 | TRBJ2-5 | NA | TRBV7-3 | TGTGCCAGCAGTCATGGCGGTCGGGGGGCCAGGGAGACCCAGTACTTC | CASSHGGRGARETQYF
NA | 14 | TRBJ2-7 | TRBD2 | TRBV5-1 | TGCGCCAGCAGCTTAGGGGAGGGGTCCTACGAGCAGTACTTC | CASSLGEGSYEQYF
few | 15 | TRBJ2-7 | TRBD2 | TRBV5-1 | TGCGCCAGCAGCTTGGTGGCGGGAGGGCCGGGGGAGCAGTACTTC | CASSLVAGGPGEQYF
NA | 17 | TRBJ2-2 | TRBD2 | TRBV9 | TGTGCCAGCAGCCCACGATCCGGGACTAGTGGGCCCGGGGAGCTGTTTTTT | CASSPRSGTSGPGELFF